This T cell receptor beta chain was profiled in a study of vaccination and CD4 T cells after COVID-19 (dated by TCRdb to between 2021 and 2024). About the investigation overall: SARS-CoV-2 positivity had been established in the convalescent patients by nasal swab PCR, and mild disease was recorded in several of these patients and severe disease in one. Six males and four females were included in the convalescent cohort, with two Hispanic individuals, seven Caucasians, two Asians and one multiracial person represented. Participants got two doses of the Pfizer-BioNTech BNT162b2 vaccine (n=8) or two doses of the Moderna mRNA-1273 vaccine (n=2). Post-COVID blood samples from convalescent patients were collected a median of about 110 days after diagnosis, with a range of roughly 30 to 170 days. The time from the second vaccine dose to post-vaccine blood sampling had a median of roughly 72 days and ranged from about 14 to 250 days. For stimulating the cultures, overlapping spike peptide pools were used, derived from SARS-CoV-2 as well as from the common cold coronaviruses HCoV-NL63, HCoV-OC43 and HCoV-229E. Control cultures received a CEFX viral epitope pool as the positive control, an HIV-1 Nef peptide pool as the negative control, or no peptide. The spike-specific CD4+ TCR repertoire was compared before and after mRNA vaccination in 10 COVID-19 convalescent patients and several infection-naive healthy vaccine recipients. The study at large found these results: The number of convalescent patients in the study was relatively small, and the study did not examine early timepoints following natural infection. In convalescent patients, a median around 90% of post-vaccine SARS-CoV-2-reactive clones were detected only after vaccination, and vaccine-specific priming was suggested by this finding. Of the vaccine-specific clones found in convalescent patients, nearly all (304 of 307) were mono-reactive for SARS-CoV-2 spike instead of being cross-reactive with common cold coronaviruses. An increase in the median number of SARS-CoV-2-reactive clonotypes from approximately 23 after infection to approximately 41 after vaccination was observed, but the change was not found to be significant.

As regards this clonotype: Its antigen remains unidentified. No base-level quality is on record; no much larger clone is a single base apart.

The library was prepared using PCR. TCR sequencing of DNA from cultured CD4+ T cells used the Oncomine TCR Beta short-read assay at the Johns Hopkins FTIC core. The QIAamp micro DNA kit was used to extract genomic DNA from the cultured CD4+ T cells. Oncomine TCR Beta libraries made from cultured CD4+ T cells were pooled using unique dual indexes and sequenced on an Illumina iSeq 100. Per the source publication's procedure: Non-productive sequences were removed, and CDR3s not starting with C, not ending with F or W, or shorter than 7 amino acids were discarded. Antigen-specific clonotypes were identified with the MANAFEST web application by comparing peptide-stimulated wells with reference and other culture wells. For a clone to be called positive, the clone needed an FDR below 0.05, an odds ratio above 5, and a productive frequency above 0.1% in at least two of three replicate wells. Cross-reactive clonotypes were defined as significantly expanded in both SARS-CoV-2 spike wells and at least one common cold coronavirus spike condition. Similarity between CDR3 sequences was evaluated in R version 3.6.1 using Levenshtein distances (stringdist) and unrooted phylogenetic trees (ape). Using fastp trimming at Q25 and MiXCR clonotype assembly, TCRdb reanalyzed the public sequencing data and kept in-frame beta chains. Entries that share a CDR3 protein sequence are merged under the most common genes and DNA. The V and J calls, along with clone size, are taken from TCRdb and not from the paper's own processing. This sample has some 25,000 distinct CDR3 sequences in its table, and roughly 45% of those were observed once. The leading ten clones occupy approximately 7.6% of the sample.

V loses 4 bases, J loses 2 bases, and the germline ends lie 12 bases apart. The CDR3 contains 14 residues, cysteine and phenylalanine counted. Of the read, only the CDR3 DNA is kept; its 42 bases are in frame from base 1. CDR1 is given as SGDLS and CDR2 as YYNGEE, both from the germline V gene. This sample's treatment or condition label indicates: roughly nine-day PBMC culture with coronavirus spike peptide pools or control peptides (ViraFEST assay). The study used the ViraFEST assay, which expanded antigen-specific T cells with peptide pools and then identified expanded clonotypes by TCR sequencing. The convalescent patients' positive SARS-CoV-2 PCR tests were from March to December 2020, which was before the Alpha, Beta and Delta variants emerged in the United States. Each well held 2.2 million or so PBMCs cultured with 10 ug/ml peptide pools in IMDM containing roughly 4.7% human AB serum and 7.5 to 10 IU/ml IL-2. Half of the culture medium was replaced with fresh IL-2-containing medium on days 3 and 7. CD4+ T cells were isolated after 10 days of culture through negative selection using the EasySep CD4+ T cell isolation kit. PBMCs were separated from whole blood using Ficoll-Paque Plus gradient centrifugation and then either used fresh or cryopreserved at -140C. Triplicate wells were generally used for each culture condition.

The receptor was derived from a human donor who had recovered from COVID-19. Recombination connected TRBV9 to TRBJ1-1; TRBD1 is perhaps the D gene, given 5 matching bases. Sequencing was done on a sample of CD4+ T cells from blood, cultured in vitro. In nucleotides, the sequence is TGTGCCAGCAGCCCTGCGGGGGGTAACACTGAAGCTTTCTTT. The resulting protein is CASSPAGGNTEAFF.